Below are 15 T cell receptor beta chains sequenced from a single sample in a study of T-cell reconstitution after alpha-beta-depleted transplantation in children. Unique molecular identifiers were used to barcode this TCRbeta library. TCRdb re-called the PCR reads through MiXCR, storing one row per CDR3 protein. The sample carries hundreds of thousands of distinct CDR3 sequences, 10% to 15% recorded once. The sequencing used PBMCs, mostly from graft donor cells, collected 360 days after TCRalphabeta/CD19-depleted stem cell transplant. These receptors originate from a male patient aged 5 to 17 who had a stem cell transplant for acute myeloid leukemia, so the T cells may come from the graft donor.

This clonotype was observed many times. The rearrangement joins TRBV20-1 to TRBJ2-3, with 7 bases fitting TRBD1. CDR3 length equals 15 residues. Germline V CDR1 and CDR2: DFQATT, SNEGSKA (reference sequence). V gave up 7 bases and J gave up 2 bases; unmatched junction bases: 12. The CDR3 reads CSVLGQWGFTDTQYF. For the CDR3, the DNA is TGCAGTGTTTTGGGACAGTGGGGGTTCACAGATACGCAGTATTTT.

The CDR3 here is CATSRTTSGRMSYRNEQYF. CDR3 nucleotides: TGTGCCACCAGCAGAACGACTAGCGGGAGAATGAGTTACCGGAACGAGCAGTACTTC. The chain couples TRBV15 to TRBJ2-7, with 12 nucleotides matching TRBD2. Losses at the gene ends were 2 bases for V and 5 bases for J; bases not matched to a gene: 16. The CDR3 sequence is 19 residues long. Germline assignment: CDR1 LNHNV and CDR2 YYDKDF (reference sequence).

The chain has TRBV4-3 and TRBJ1-5; D is possibly TRBD1 (5 bases). Germline values: CDR1 LGHNA, CDR2 YSLEER. The V gene lost 4 bases and the J gene lost 0 bases, with 10 bases spanning the gap. The CDR3 contains 15 residues. CDR3 DNA sequence: TGCGCCAGCAGCCTTGGGACCGATAGCAATCAGCCCCAGCATTTT. Its protein is CASSLGTDSNQPQHF.

This chain links TRBV20-1 with TRBJ2-7; D gene ambiguous. CDR3 length: 13 amino acids. V gave up 3 bases and J gave up 4 bases, with 13 bases separating them. Germline loops: CDR1 DFQATT, CDR2 SNEGSKA (reference sequence). CDR3 coding DNA: TGCAGTGCTAGTTCTCCTTCCGAATACGAGCAGTACTTC. Translated: CSASSPSEYEQYF.

The rearrangement links TRBV20-1 to TRBJ2-7, with 9 bases aligning to TRBD1. The germline V gene has CDR1 DFQATT and CDR2 SNEGSKA (reference sequence). V gave up 5 bases and J gave up 5 bases; unmatched junction bases: 7. The CDR3 runs 13 residues. This CDR3 is CSASGTGSDEQYF. The CDR3 coding sequence is TGCAGTGCTTCCGGGACAGGGTCCGACGAGCAGTACTTC.

This clonotype showed up many times. This chain connects TRBV5-6 to TRBJ2-1; D is possibly TRBD2 (5 bases). The CDR3 is 17 residues long. The germline V gene has CDR1 SGHDT and CDR2 YYEEEE. Trimming stripped 2 bases from V and 1 base from J, with 16 bases between. DNA for the CDR3: TGTGCCAGCAGCTTAACTAGTGGCTACCTATCCTACAATGAGCAGTTCTTC. Encoded protein: CASSLTSGYLSYNEQFF.

This clonotype was seen many times. The CDR3 is CSVRGNTEAFF. CDR3 DNA: TGCAGCGTTCGGGGGAACACTGAAGCTTTCTTT. The chain employs TRBV29-1 and TRBJ1-1, with D unclear. Germline V CDR1 and CDR2: SQVTM, ANQGSEA. This CDR3 contains 11 residues. Trimming removed 5 bases at V and 1 base at J, with 5 bases between.

The gene calls are TRBV7-3 and TRBJ2-7; 8 bases agree with TRBD1. Germline trimming cut 2 bases from V and 4 bases from J; bases unmatched to any gene: 7. CDR1 SGHTA and CDR2 FQGTGA come from the germline V gene. The CDR3 spans 15 residues. The CDR3 is CASSLSPGGGYEQYF. The CDR3 DNA follows: TGTGCCAGCAGCTTATCGCCAGGGGGCGGATACGAGCAGTACTTC.

This clonotype has a handful of counts. This chain links TRBV2 with TRBJ2-7; 8 nucleotides line up with TRBD2. Germline CDR1 SNHLY, CDR2 FYNNEI. This CDR3 is built from 14 residues. V was pared by 4 bases and J by 2 bases, with 4 bases of the junction left unmatched. The CDR3 DNA is TGTGCCAGCAGTGTAACTAGCGGAGCCTACGAGCAGTACTTC. Residues: CASSVTSGAYEQYF.

V gene TRBV2 combines with J gene TRBJ2-7, with TRBD2 matching over 15 bases. Germline assignment: CDR1 SNHLY and CDR2 FYNNEI. After removal of 4 bases from V and 4 bases from J, the junction contained 2 bases not matched to a gene. CDR3 length: 15 amino acids. The CDR3 here is CASSGGLAGGYEQYF. CDR3 nucleotides: TGTGCCAGCAGTGGGGGACTAGCGGGAGGTTACGAGCAGTACTTC.

The rearrangement joins TRBV24-1 to TRBJ2-1; 10 bases fit TRBD2. V lost 5 bases to trimming and J lost 5 bases; unmatched junction nucleotides: 14. The CDR3 has 18 residues. The V gene's germline CDR1 is KGHDR and CDR2 SFDVKD. CDR3 protein: CATSGGGGTSVWDNEQFF. CDR3 bases: TGTGCCACCAGTGGGGGGGGTGGGACTAGCGTATGGGACAATGAGCAGTTCTTC.

This clonotype appeared a few times. The rearrangement links TRBV28 to TRBJ1-5; TRBD1 matches 7 bases. The CDR3 has 16 residues. Germline V gene sequence: CDR1 MDHEN, CDR2 SYDVKM. With 1 base clipped from V and 11 bases from J, the junction kept 14 bases outside the gene matches. In nucleotides, the CDR3 is TGTGCCAGCAGTTTATACTGGGACAGACCGGAATTGGCCCAGCATTTT. Residues: CASSLYWDRPELAQHF.

This clonotype was found many times. V gene TRBV27 combines with J gene TRBJ2-3; 13 bases match TRBD2. This CDR3 spans 19 amino acids. Germline V lookup: CDR1 MNHEY, CDR2 SMNVEV (reference sequence). With 5 bases clipped from V and 1 base from J, the junction kept 12 bases outside the gene matches. The CDR3 coding sequence is TGTGCCAGCAGTGATGGACTAGCGGGAGCTACGACCGGCACAGATACGCAGTATTTT. Protein sequence: CASSDGLAGATTGTDTQYF.

The gene calls are TRBV20-1 and TRBJ2-2; possibly TRBD2 for D (6 bases). V lost 7 bases and J lost 0, with 9 bases in between. The CDR3 contains 13 residues. Germline loops: CDR1 DFQATT, CDR2 SNEGSKA (reference sequence). The CDR3 DNA reads TGCAGTGTGCGGAGGGCGAACACCGGGGAGCTGTTTTTT. Translation: CSVRRANTGELFF.

CDR3 nucleotides: TGTGCCAGCAGTTCCCCGACACTCGAAGAGACCCAGTACTTC. This gives the protein CASSSPTLEETQYF. The genes are TRBV12-3 or TRBV12-4 and TRBJ2-5; no clear D gene. The CDR3 loop spans 14 amino acids. V was pared by 4 bases and J by 3 bases, with 12 bases between.